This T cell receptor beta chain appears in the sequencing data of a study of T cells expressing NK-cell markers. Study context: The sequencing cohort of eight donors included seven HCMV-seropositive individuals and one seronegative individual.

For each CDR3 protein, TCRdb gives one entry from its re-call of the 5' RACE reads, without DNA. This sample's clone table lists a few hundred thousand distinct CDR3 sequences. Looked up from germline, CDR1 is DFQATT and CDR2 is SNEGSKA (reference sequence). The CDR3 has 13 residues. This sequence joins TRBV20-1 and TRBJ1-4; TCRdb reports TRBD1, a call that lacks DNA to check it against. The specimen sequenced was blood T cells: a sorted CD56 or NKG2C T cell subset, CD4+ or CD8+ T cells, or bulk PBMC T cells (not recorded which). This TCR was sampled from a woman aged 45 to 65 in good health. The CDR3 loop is CSAIPGQGEKLFF.